This T cell receptor beta chain came from a study of long-term antiretroviral therapy in people with HIV. The assay used was immunoSEQ (version v3.0), run at survey level. Generated by immunoSEQ multiplex PCR, the TCRdb table keeps only in-frame clones and is missing some. The sample includes approximately 19,000 clones, 70% to 80% seen only once; the top ten take approximately 6.5%. Sequencing used unsorted PBMCs, obtained at the start of antiretroviral therapy, before treatment. The receptor was isolated from a man younger than 30 with HIV.

The CDR3: CSVEDPGGVYEQYF. The DNA for the CDR3 is TGCAGCGTTGAAGACCCCGGGGGCGTCTACGAGCAGTACTTC. The chain carries TRBV29-1 and TRBJ2-7; D assignment may be TRBD1 or TRBD2 (6 bases each). V lost 0 bases and J 3 bases, leaving 12 bases between the germline ends. CDR3 length: 14 amino acids. CDR1 is SQVTM and CDR2 is ANQGSEA in the germline V gene.